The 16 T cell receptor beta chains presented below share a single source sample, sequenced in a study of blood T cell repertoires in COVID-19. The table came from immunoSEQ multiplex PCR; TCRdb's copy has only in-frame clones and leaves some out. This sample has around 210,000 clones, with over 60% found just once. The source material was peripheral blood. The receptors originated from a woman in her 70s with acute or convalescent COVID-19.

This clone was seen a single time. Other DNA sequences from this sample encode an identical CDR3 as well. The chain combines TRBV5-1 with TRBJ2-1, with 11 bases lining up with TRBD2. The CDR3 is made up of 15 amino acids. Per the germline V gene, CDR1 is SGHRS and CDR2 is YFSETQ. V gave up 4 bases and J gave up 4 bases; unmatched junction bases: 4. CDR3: CASSLGTSGYNEQFF. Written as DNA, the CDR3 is TGCGCCAGCAGCCTAGGGACTAGCGGTTACAATGAGCAGTTCTTC. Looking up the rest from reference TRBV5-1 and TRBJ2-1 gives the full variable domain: KAGVTQTPRYLIKTRGQQVTLSCSPISGHRSVSWYQQTPGQGLQFLFEYFSETQRNKGNFPGRFSGRQFSNSRSEMNVSTLELGDSALYLCASSLGTSGYNEQFFGPGTRLTVL.

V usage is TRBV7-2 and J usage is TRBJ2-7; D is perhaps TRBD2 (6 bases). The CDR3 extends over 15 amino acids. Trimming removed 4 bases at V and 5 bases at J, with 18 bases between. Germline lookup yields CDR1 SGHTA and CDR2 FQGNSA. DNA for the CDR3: TGTGCCAGCAGCTCCGAACCCTCGGGAGCTCACGAGCAGTACTTC. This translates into CASSSEPSGAHEQYF.

This chain's CDR3 is CASSLGPGTDTQYF. For the CDR3, the DNA is TGTGCCAGCAGCTTGGGGCCGGGTACAGATACGCAGTATTTT. The rearrangement uses TRBV7-2 and TRBJ2-3; D may be TRBD1 (5 bases). This CDR3 is built from 14 residues. Trimming left V 3 bases short and J 3 bases short, with 10 bases between. Germline values: CDR1 SGHTA, CDR2 FQGNSA.

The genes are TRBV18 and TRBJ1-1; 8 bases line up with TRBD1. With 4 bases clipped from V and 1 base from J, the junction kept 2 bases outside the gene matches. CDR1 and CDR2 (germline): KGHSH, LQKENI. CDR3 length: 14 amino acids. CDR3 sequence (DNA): TGTGCCAGCTCACTGGGACAGGCGAACACTGAAGCTTTCTTT. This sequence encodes CASSLGQANTEAFF. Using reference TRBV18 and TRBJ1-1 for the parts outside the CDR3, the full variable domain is NAGVMQNPRHLVRRRGQEARLRCSPMKGHSHVYWYRQLPEEGLKFMVYLQKENIIDESGMPKERFSAEFPKEGPSILRIQQVVRGDSAAYFCASSLGQANTEAFFGQGTRLTVV.

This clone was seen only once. The CDR3 nucleotides read TGTGCCAGTAGTAGGGGGGGGACCACTTACAATGAGCAGTTCTTC. It encodes CASSRGGTTYNEQFF. V gene TRBV19 combines with J gene TRBJ2-1, with 7 bases identical to TRBD2. Germline values: CDR1 LNHDA, CDR2 SQIVND (reference sequence). Unmatched junction bases numbered 7, after V lost 4 bases and J lost 4 bases. The CDR3 contains 15 residues.

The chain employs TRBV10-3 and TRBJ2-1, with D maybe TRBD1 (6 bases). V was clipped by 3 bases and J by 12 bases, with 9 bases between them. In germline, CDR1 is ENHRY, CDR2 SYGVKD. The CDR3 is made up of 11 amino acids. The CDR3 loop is CAISEGRGQFF. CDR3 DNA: TGTGCCATCAGTGAAGGCAGGGGGCAGTTCTTC.

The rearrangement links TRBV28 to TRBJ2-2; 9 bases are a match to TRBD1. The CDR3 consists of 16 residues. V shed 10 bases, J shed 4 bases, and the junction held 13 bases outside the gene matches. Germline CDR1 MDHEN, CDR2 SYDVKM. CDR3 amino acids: CATLRNRGLLTGELFF. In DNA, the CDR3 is TGTGCCACCCTACGGAACAGGGGGCTTCTCACCGGGGAGCTGTTTTTT.

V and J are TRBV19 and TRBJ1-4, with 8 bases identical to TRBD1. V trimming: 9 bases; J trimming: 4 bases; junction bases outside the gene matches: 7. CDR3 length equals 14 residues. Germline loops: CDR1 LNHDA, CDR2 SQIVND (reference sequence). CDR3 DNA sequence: TGTGCCAGCGGGAACAGGGGGATTAATGAAAAACTGTTTTTT. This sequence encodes CASGNRGINEKLFF.

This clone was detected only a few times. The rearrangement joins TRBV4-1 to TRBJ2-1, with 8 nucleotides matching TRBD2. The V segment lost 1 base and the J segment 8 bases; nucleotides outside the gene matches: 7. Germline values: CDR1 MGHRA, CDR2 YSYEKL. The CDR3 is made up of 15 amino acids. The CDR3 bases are TGCGCCAGCAGCCAAGGGCTAGCGGGCTTTCATGAGCAGTTCTTC. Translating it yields CASSQGLAGFHEQFF.

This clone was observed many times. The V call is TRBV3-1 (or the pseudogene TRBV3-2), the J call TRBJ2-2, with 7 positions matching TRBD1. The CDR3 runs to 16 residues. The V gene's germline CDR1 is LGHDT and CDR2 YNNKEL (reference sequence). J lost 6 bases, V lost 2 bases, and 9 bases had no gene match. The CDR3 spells CASSQSGQDGAGELFF. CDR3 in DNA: TGTGCCAGCAGCCAATCAGGACAGGACGGAGCCGGGGAGCTGTTTTTT.

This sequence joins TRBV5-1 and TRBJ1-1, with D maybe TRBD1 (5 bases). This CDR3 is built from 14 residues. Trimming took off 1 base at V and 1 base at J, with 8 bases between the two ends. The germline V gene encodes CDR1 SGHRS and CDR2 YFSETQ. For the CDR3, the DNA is TGCGCCAGCAGCTTGTGGGGCAAGAACACTGAAGCTTTCTTT. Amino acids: CASSLWGKNTEAFF.

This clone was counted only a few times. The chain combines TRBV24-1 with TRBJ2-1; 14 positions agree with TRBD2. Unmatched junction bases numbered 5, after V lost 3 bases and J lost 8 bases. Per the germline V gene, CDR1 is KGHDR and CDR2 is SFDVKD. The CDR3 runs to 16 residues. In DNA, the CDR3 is TGTGCCACCAGTGATCCGGGACTAGCGGGAGTAGATGAGCAGTTCTTC. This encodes CATSDPGLAGVDEQFF.

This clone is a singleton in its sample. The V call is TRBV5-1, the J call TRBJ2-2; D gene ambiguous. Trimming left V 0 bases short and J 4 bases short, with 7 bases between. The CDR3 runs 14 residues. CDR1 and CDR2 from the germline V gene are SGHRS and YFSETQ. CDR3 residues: CASSLVESTGELFF. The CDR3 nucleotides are TGCGCCAGCAGCTTGGTTGAGTCCACCGGGGAGCTGTTTTTT.

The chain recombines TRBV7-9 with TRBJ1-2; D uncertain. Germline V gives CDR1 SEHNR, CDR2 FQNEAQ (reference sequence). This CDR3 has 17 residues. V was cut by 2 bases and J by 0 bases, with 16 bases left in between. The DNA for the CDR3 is TGTGCCAGCAGCTTACAAGGTCGGGGAGCGGCTAACTATGGCTACACCTTC. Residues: CASSLQGRGAANYGYTF.

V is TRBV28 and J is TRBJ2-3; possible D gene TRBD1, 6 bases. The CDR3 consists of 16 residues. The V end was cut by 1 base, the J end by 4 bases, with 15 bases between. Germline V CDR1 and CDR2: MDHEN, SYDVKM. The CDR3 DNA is TGTGCCAGCAGTTTATATCAGGGGAGTTGGGCAGATACGCAGTATTTT. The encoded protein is CASSLYQGSWADTQYF.

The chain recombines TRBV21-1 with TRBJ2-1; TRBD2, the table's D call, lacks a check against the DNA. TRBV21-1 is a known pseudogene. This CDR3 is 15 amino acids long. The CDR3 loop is CASTSGTKGYNEQFF. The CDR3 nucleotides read TGTGCCAGCACCTCCGGGACTAAAGGCTACAATGAGCAGTTCTTC.